One TCR beta chain is described in this entry. This clonotype showed up just a few times. Its cognate antigen has yet to be identified. No qualities accompany the bases; no much larger clone lies one base away. The sample comes from a study of blood T cells in healthy people across ages (dated by TCRdb to the mid-2010s). About the investigation overall: In model experiments, template switching captured roughly one uniquely barcoded TCR beta cDNA molecule for every two T cells. Age-related changes in TCR beta repertoire diversity were measured in the study by deep sequencing normalized with unique cDNA molecular identifiers. Donors were grouped into four age groups: young (average roughly 17 years), middle-aged (under 40), aged (approximately 67) and long-lived (approximately 75). To avoid experimental bias, donors of different ages were randomly spread across the sequencing lanes. Using the same blood draw, the study looked at two additional independent replicas of 1 million unique cDNA reads for two donors, one aged 18 to 30 and the other aged 80 or older. General findings and caveats noted by the study authors: Observed TCR beta diversity per million T cells fell roughly linearly with age, and a significant reduction was already apparent by age around 40. Estimates of total diversity based on one million sequenced T cells were regarded as lower bounds and as underestimates. Because profiling used bulk unsorted PBMCs, naive and antigen-experienced compartments could not be compared conclusively. Compared with the aged group, the long-lived group had more naive CD4+ T cells, fewer expanded clones and increased TCR diversity, suggesting age selection. Observed TCR beta diversity correlated strongly with the percentage of naive T cells measured by flow cytometry. Donor CMV infection status was unknown, potentially confounding age-related changes in expanded clonotypes.

Library preparation was by 5' RACE. Instrument used: Illumina HiSeq 2500. A second about 7 to 11 cycle PCR used a sample-barcoded 5' primer and a J-beta primer mix. Each TCR beta cDNA molecule received a unique molecular identifier from a template-switch 5' adaptor carrying 12 random nucleotides. Each sample yielded at least 3 million CDR3-containing paired-end reads. First-strand cDNA synthesis was performed from all RNA using the Mint cDNA synthesis kit, with priming by a TRBC-specific oligonucleotide. After uracil-DNA glycosylase treatment, a first 18-cycle PCR used universal primers M1SS and BC2_uni_R on all cDNA. As for the authors' bioinformatics: Normalization of each sample was performed by random selection of 1 million high-quality reads, each carrying a distinct molecular identifier. Instead of being binned into consensus sequences, reads that shared molecular identifiers were thrown out. MiTCR, set to a Q25 quality threshold and the strictest error-elimination algorithm, was used for CDR3 identification, clonotype clustering and error correction. A nonparametric unseen species model using Euler transformation provided a lower-bound estimate of total TCR beta diversity. TCRdb redid the processing of the public reads, applying fastp at Q25 and MiXCR, and retained in-frame beta chains. Identical CDR3 proteins give one entry, which carries the most common genes and DNA. The V and J calls reflect TCRdb's pipeline rather than the authors' work. This sample comprises about 570,000 distinct CDR3 sequences, roughly 28% of them detected only once. The ten largest clonotypes hold approximately 17% of the sample.

The germline V gene specifies LGHNA as CDR1 and YSLEER as CDR2. The CDR3 covers 15 residues, taking in both the cysteine and the phenylalanine. Of all the DNA, just the CDR3 is kept, 45 bases in frame from base 1. V and J are truncated by 4 bases and 6 bases respectively, leaving an intervening sequence of 18 bases. The donors were roughly 40 Caucasian individuals from Russia, aged roughly 6 to 90 years, who were systemically healthy. Around 10 milliliters of peripheral blood were drawn from each donor into EDTA-treated Vacutainer tubes. Ficoll-Paque density-gradient centrifugation was used to isolate PBMCs, with at least 6.5 million per sample. Trizol reagent was used to extract total RNA from the PBMCs, yielding at least 5.5 micrograms per sample. Naive CD45RAhigh/CD27high T cell percentages were measured by flow cytometry on a PBMC aliquot from every donor.

The chain is encoded by TRBV4-3 joined to TRBJ1-2; the D region possibly corresponds to TRBD1 (5 bases align). Sequenced: blood. The sequence came from a woman in her 70s in good health. CDR3 protein: CASSPVGRGANGYTF. The DNA sequence follows: TGCGCCAGCAGCCCGGTTGGAAGGGGCGCAAATGGCTACACCTTC.